This is a list of T cell receptor beta chains from one sample in a study of cytomegalovirus exposure and HLA in healthy donors. Sequenced by immunoSEQ multiplex PCR; TCRdb stores in-frame clones only, minus some. The table lists approximately 80,000 clones, approximately 93% of them singletons. Input material: PBMCs. These TCRs come from a woman in her 30s in good health and CMV-seronegative. Each CDR3 is given with its conserved first and last residue. Fields, in order: V gene, J gene, CDR3 protein.

TRBV19,TRBJ2-1,CASSISRGDNEQFF
TRBV5-4,TRBJ2-3,CASSFPKGGRIVDTQYF
TRBV28,TRBJ2-3,CASSLAGGTDTQYF
TRBV5-6,TRBJ1-1,CASSVDPGRGNTEAFF
TRBV4-2,TRBJ1-1,CASSQLVGQGGTEAFF
TRBV19,TRBJ1-1,CAIGTGNTEAFF
TRBV19,TRBJ1-1,CASSIVGAVTEAFF
TRBV7-3,TRBJ2-3,CASSVSGGVTDTQYF
TRBV6-1,TRBJ2-7,CASNSPSRSVYEQYF
TRBV2,TRBJ1-2,CASSIQGTHGYTF
TRBV18,TRBJ2-7,CASSPAGVNEQYF
TRBV10-3,TRBJ1-1,CAISGMTAMNTEAFF
TRBV5-6,TRBJ1-2,CASSQIRQASVVGYGYTF
TRBV18,TRBJ2-3,CASSRLAGSTDTQYF
TRBV9,TRBJ2-1,CASSVGREDNEQFF
TRBV7-9,TRBJ2-5,CASSLVLGGDLVKETQYF
TRBV2,TRBJ2-5,CASNFGRGHETQYF
TRBV6-6,TRBJ2-3,CASSYTSGESADTQYF
TRBV5-5,TRBJ2-4,CASSLSVAGDALAKNIQYF
TRBV6-5,TRBJ1-2,CASSPGDNYGYTF
TRBV7-2,TRBJ2-3,CASSPVAGGTDTQYF
TRBV5-1,TRBJ2-3,CASSSEGQGARDTQYF
TRBV3-1/TRBV3-2,TRBJ1-5,CASSHHQHF
TRBV6-1,TRBJ1-5,CASRITGNSNQPQHF
TRBV9,TRBJ2-2,CTSSPGLLTGELFF
TRBV5-5,TRBJ2-3,CASSLGQGATDTQYF
TRBV7-2,TRBJ2-7,CASSAIAGGLHEQYF
TRBV5-6,TRBJ1-2,CASSFYGQNYGYTF
TRBV7-9,TRBJ1-2,CASRTQRPTGRSGYTF
TRBV30,TRBJ2-5,CAWRGAGDLTGGTQYF
TRBV7-9,TRBJ2-7,CASSLGVGSYEQYF
TRBV15,TRBJ1-1,CATSRGGQGANTEAFF
TRBV29-1,TRBJ1-5,CSVRTGGGQPQHF
TRBV11-2,TRBJ2-7,CASSLSGRSYEQYF
TRBV7-9,TRBJ1-5,CATTERGQPQHF
TRBV5-4,TRBJ1-3,CASSLGGSGNTIYF
TRBV29-1,TRBJ2-1,CSVGMTATYNEQFF
TRBV4-1,TRBJ2-7,CASSQGTGGTSDSYEQYF
TRBV6-5,TRBJ2-5,CASSYLGYSQETQYF
TRBV28,TRBJ1-6,CASSRQGAYKNSPLHF
TRBV9,TRBJ2-5,CASSSESPGETQYF
TRBV25-1,TRBJ1-2,CASSEYGKSNNYGYTF
TRBV5-6,TRBJ1-4,CASSFRTGWEEKLFF
TRBV5-4,TRBJ2-2,CASSLGTSGGARTGELFF
TRBV28,TRBJ1-2,CASSPRGVLGGYTF